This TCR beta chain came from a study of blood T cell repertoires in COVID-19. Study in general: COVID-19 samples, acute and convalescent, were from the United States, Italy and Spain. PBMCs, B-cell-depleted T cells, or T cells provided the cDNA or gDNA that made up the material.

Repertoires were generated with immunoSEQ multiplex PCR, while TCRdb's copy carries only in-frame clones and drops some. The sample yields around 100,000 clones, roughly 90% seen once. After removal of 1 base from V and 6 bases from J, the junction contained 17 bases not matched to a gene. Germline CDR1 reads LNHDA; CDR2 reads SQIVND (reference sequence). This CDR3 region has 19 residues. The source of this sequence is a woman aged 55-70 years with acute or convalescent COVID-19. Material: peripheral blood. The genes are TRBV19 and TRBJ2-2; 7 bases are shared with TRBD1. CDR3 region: CASSIGGVGTDRASGELFF. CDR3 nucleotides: TGTGCCAGTAGTATAGGTGGCGTTGGGACAGACCGGGCTTCCGGGGAGCTGTTTTTT.